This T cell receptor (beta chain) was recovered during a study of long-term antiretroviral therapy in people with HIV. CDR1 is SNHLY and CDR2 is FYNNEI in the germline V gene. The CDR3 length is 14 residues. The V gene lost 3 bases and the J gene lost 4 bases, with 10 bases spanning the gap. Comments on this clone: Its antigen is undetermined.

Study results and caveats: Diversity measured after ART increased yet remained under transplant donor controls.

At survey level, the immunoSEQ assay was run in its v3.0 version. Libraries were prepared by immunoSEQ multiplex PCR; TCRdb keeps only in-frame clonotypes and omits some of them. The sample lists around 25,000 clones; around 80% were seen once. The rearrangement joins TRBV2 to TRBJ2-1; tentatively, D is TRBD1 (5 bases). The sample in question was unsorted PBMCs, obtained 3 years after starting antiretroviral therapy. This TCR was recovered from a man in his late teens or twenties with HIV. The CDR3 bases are TGTGCCAGCAGTGATTTGGACACATACAATGAGCAGTTCTTC. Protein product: CASSDLDTYNEQFF.